The clone carrying this T cell receptor beta chain was seen more than once but under ten times. The antigen is undetermined. This sample stems from a study of T cells in localized non-small cell lung cancer. The assay was immunoSEQ multiplex PCR, and TCRdb's table has in-frame clones only and misses some. Among over 70,000 clones listed, roughly 90% were seen once. Study-level results: Patients showing higher blood T cell density tended to see longer overall survival. Uninvolved nearby lung showed the greatest T cell clonality, exceeding that found in tumor. It remains possible that heterogeneity exists, since only one tumor region was sequenced. In adjacent lung, a median around 55 of the top 100 tumor clones were found.

V lost 4 bases to trimming and J lost 9 bases, with 25 bases between them. This CDR3 has 17 amino acids. Germline CDR1 and CDR2: MGHDK and SYGVNS. Sequencing was performed on peripheral blood, taken before any cancer treatment. The chain uses TRBV25-1 and TRBJ2-1; D ambiguous. The origin of this receptor is a male donor older than 55 with stage III squamous cell lung carcinoma. CDR3 loop: CASSAPAWKNFLGEQFF. The CDR3 coding sequence is TGTGCCAGCAGTGCCCCCGCCTGGAAGAATTTTTTGGGTGAGCAGTTCTTC.